This T cell receptor (beta chain) is drawn from a study of a mutant IDH1 vaccine in newly diagnosed glioma. Whole-study context: The start of vaccination came 4-6 weeks after radiotherapy alone, or with temozolomide cycles. Week 35 was safety follow-up visit V12; week 47 was end-of-study visit V13. Study-level results: Overall, just under 95% of patients had vaccine-induced immune responses.

The CDR3 loop spans 16 amino acids. The germline CDR1 and CDR2 sequences are MGHDK and SYGVNS. Trimming removed 3 bases at V and 0 bases at J, with 12 bases between. Sequenced by immunoSEQ multiplex PCR; TCRdb stores in-frame clones only, minus some. The sample includes about 72,000 clones, about four fifths of them seen just once. Time point given: week 35, safety follow-up. One vaccine dose held 300 ug of mutant IDH1 20-mer peptide and came with topical imiquimod. With respect to this clone: Its antigen is undetermined.

This chain connects TRBV25-1 to TRBJ2-1; the D gene is possibly TRBD1 (6 bases). This TCR was recovered from a man between 18 and 29 years old with glioma. Sample: PBMCs, taken from a glioma patient whose treatment included an IDH1 peptide vaccine. Here the CDR3 DNA reads TGTGCCAGCAGTGAGGCAGGGGCAGGCTCCTACAATGAGCAGTTCTTC. Its translation is CASSEAGAGSYNEQFF.